The clone carrying this T cell receptor (beta chain) has only a few counts. The sample originates from a study of T-cell reconstitution after alpha-beta-depleted transplantation in children. CDR3 length: 12 amino acids. The germline CDR1 and CDR2 sequences are GTSNPN and SVGIG (reference sequence). V lost 2 bases, J lost 10 bases, and 5 bases stayed unmatched. Unique molecular identifiers featured in how the TCRbeta library was prepared. Via MiXCR, TCRdb re-called the PCR reads, giving one row per CDR3 protein. The table includes just under 550,000 distinct CDR3 sequences, around 17% detected once. The chain combines TRBV30 with TRBJ2-1, with TRBD2 matching 7 bases. The material sequenced was PBMCs from the stem cell graft donor, taken from the stem cell graft. This clonotype originated in a human donor who donated a stem cell graft to a child with acute lymphoblastic leukemia. The chain's CDR3 is CAWSFLAAEQFF. The CDR3 DNA sequence: TGTGCCTGGAGTTTTCTAGCGGCCGAGCAGTTCTTC.